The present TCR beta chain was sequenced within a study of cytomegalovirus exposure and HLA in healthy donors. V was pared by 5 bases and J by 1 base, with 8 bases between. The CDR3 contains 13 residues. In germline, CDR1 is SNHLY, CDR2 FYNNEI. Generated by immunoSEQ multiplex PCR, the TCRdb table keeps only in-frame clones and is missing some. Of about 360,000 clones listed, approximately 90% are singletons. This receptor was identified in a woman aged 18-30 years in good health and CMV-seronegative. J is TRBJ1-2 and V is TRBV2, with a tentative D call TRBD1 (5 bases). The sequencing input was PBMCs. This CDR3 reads CASSRDSNYGYTF. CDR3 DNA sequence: TGTGCCAGCAGTAGAGACAGTAACTATGGCTACACCTTC. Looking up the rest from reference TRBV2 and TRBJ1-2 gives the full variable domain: EPEVTQTPSHQVTQMGQEVILRCVPISNHLYFYWYRQILGQKVEFLVSFYNNEISEKSEIFDDQFSVERPDGSNFTLKIRSTKLEDSAMYFCASSRDSNYGYTFGSGTRLTVV.